This TCR beta chain emerged from a study of T cell repertoires in cytomegalovirus infection. The wider study: A matching HLA type, together with CMV infection, was signaled by public TCR beta signatures. Points from the study as a whole: HLA-C-restricted, CMV-specific TCR beta clonotypes were dominant ex vivo. Summed frequency of public TCR beta families distinguished CMV carriers with the relevant HLA.

The CDR3 consists of 15 residues. V shed 4 bases and J 4 bases; nucleotides not matched to a gene: 7. A single record per CDR3 protein comes from TCRdb applying MiXCR to the reads. The profile shows about 490,000 distinct CDR3 sequences, approximately 17% of them singletons. This clonotype has a count of ten or more. Its antigen is currently unknown. Sequenced input: CD8+ T cells from PBMCs. The chain is built from TRBV12-3 or TRBV12-4 and TRBJ2-4, with TRBD2 matching 7 bases. This TCR was sampled from a human donor in good health (CMV status not recorded). Some clones in this sample may be carry-over from other donors' samples. Here the CDR3 reads CASSSGLADKNIQYF. CDR3 DNA sequence: TGTGCCAGCAGTTCGGGGCTAGCGGATAAAAACATTCAGTACTTC.